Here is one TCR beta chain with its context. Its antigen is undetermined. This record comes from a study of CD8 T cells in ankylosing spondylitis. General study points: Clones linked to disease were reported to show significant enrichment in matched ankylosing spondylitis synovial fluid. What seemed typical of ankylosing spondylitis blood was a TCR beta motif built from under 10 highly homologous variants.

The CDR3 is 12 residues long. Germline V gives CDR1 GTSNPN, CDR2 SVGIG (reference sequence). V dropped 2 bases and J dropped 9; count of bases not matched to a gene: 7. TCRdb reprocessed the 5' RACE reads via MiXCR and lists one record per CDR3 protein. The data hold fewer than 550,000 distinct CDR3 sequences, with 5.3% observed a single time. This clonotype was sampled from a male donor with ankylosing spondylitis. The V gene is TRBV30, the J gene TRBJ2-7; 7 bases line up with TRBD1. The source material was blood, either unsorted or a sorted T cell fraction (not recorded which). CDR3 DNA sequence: TGTGCCTGGAGTAAAAGGGGGCGCGGGCAGTACTTC. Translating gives CAWSKRGRGQYF.